The 4 T cell receptor beta chains given below trace back to one sample, sequenced in a study of T cell responses to AZD1222 COVID-19 vaccine. Here immunoSEQ multiplex PCR was the method, and the copy in TCRdb shows in-frame clones only, minus some. This table holds 130,000 or so clones, about 86% found once. Source: peripheral blood, taken on day 0 of AZD1222 vaccination. The source is an adult in good health.

The chain recombines TRBV4-1 with TRBJ1-4; D remains unclear. This CDR3 region has 12 residues. In germline, CDR1 is MGHRA, CDR2 YSYEKL. Trimming took 6 bases from V and 4 from J, leaving 6 bases between them. The CDR3 DNA follows: TGCGCCAGCAGAGGGAATAATGAAAAACTGTTTTTT. It specifies CASRGNNEKLFF.

DNA of the CDR3: TGCGCCAGCAGCCAAGGACTAGCGGGCACAGATACGCAGTATTTT. This codes for CASSQGLAGTDTQYF. The genes are TRBV4-3 and TRBJ2-3, with 9 positions matching TRBD2. The junction had 0 bases not matched to a gene; V was cut back by 1 base and J by 1 base. The CDR3 contains 15 residues. Germline loops: CDR1 LGHNA, CDR2 YSLEER.

This chain uses TRBV7-9 with TRBJ1-3; possibly TRBD1 for D (5 bases). Trimming left V 4 bases short and J 1 base short, with 5 bases between. The CDR3 has 13 residues. The germline gives CDR1 SEHNR, CDR2 FQNEAQ (reference sequence). The CDR3 region is CASSWTSGNTIYF. The CDR3 DNA is TGTGCCAGCAGCTGGACATCTGGAAACACCATATATTTT.

The rearrangement links TRBV7-2 to TRBJ1-4; 7 bases align to TRBD1. Trimming removed 3 bases from V and 3 bases from J; junction bases left unmatched: 4. The CDR3 sequence is 15 residues long. Germline V gene lookup returns CDR1 SGHTA and CDR2 FQGNSA. For the CDR3, the DNA is TGTGCCAGCAGCTTGACCAGGGGGGCTAATGAAAAACTGTTTTTT. This gives the protein CASSLTRGANEKLFF.